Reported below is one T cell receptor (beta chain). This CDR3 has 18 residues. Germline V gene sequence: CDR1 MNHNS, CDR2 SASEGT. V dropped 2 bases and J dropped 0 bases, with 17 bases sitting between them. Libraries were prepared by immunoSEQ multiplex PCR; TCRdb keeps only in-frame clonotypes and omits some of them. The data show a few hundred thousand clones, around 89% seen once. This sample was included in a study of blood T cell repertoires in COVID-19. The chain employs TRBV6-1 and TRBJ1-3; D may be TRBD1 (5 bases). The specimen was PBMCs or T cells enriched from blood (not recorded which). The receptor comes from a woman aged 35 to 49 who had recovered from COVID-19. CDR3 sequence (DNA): TGTGCCAGCAGTGAATCGCTGGCAGGGAGGCCCTCTGGAAACACCATATATTTT. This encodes CASSESLAGRPSGNTIYF.